This is a list of T cell receptor beta chains from one sample in a study of blood T cells in healthy people across ages. TCRdb called the 5' RACE reads again in MiXCR, with one record for every CDR3 protein. Of about a million distinct CDR3 sequences in the sample, approximately 49% were seen once. Specimen: blood. Receptors were obtained from a man aged 25 to 40 in good health. Both conserved end residues are part of each CDR3. The D gene is left open where the match is weak. Clone size is stated in some rows and not others, as once, few, many or a class when expanded.

size: few; V: TRBV3-1; J: TRBJ2-5; D: TRBD2; DNA: TGTGCCAGCAGCCCCCTGGAACTAGCGAGGAAGACCCAGTACTTC; CDR3: CASSPLELARKTQYF
size: NA; V: TRBV12-3/TRBV12-4; J: TRBJ2-7; D: NA; DNA: TGTGCCAGCAGTCCCCCCGCGGGGAGCTCCTACAATGAGCAGTACTTC; CDR3: CASSPPAGSSYNEQYF
size: NA; V: TRBV6-2/TRBV6-3; J: TRBJ2-5; D: NA; DNA: TGTGCCAGCAGTTACTCAGGGGCTCTAGACCTCTTTGAGACCCAGTACTTC; CDR3: CASSYSGALDLFETQYF
size: NA; V: TRBV19; J: TRBJ2-7; D: NA; DNA: TGTGCCAGTGGTCCCGGGATCTACGAGCAGTACTTC; CDR3: CASGPGIYEQYF
size: NA; V: TRBV4-1; J: TRBJ2-1; D: NA; DNA: TGCGCCAGCAGCCAAGATCCGTCCAAAAAGAAGCAGTTCTTC; CDR3: CASSQDPSKKKQFF
size: NA; V: TRBV7-9; J: TRBJ1-2; D: TRBD1; DNA: TGTGCCAGCAGCGGACAGGCGAACTATGGCTACACCTTC; CDR3: CASSGQANYGYTF
size: NA; V: TRBV5-1; J: TRBJ2-1; D: TRBD1; DNA: TGCGCCAGCAGCTCCCAGGGGGCAGGGGACGATGAGCAGTTCTTC; CDR3: CASSSQGAGDDEQFF
size: NA; V: TRBV11-2; J: TRBJ2-7; D: TRBD1; DNA: TGTGCCAGCAGCCTCACTAGTGGGACAGGGAGGTACGAGCAGTACTTC; CDR3: CASSLTSGTGRYEQYF
size: NA; V: TRBV18; J: TRBJ1-4; D: TRBD1; DNA: TGTGCCAGCTCACCGGGACAGGCGAGGAAAAAACTGTTTTTT; CDR3: CASSPGQARKKLFF
size: NA; V: TRBV7-3; J: TRBJ2-3; D: NA; DNA: TGTGCCAGCAGCTCAACTAGTATGGGGTTGGATACGCAGTATTTT; CDR3: CASSSTSMGLDTQYF
size: NA; V: TRBV6-1; J: TRBJ1-6; D: NA; DNA: TGTGCCAGCAGTGGAGTGACAGTGTCGAATTCACCCCTCCACTTT; CDR3: CASSGVTVSNSPLHF
size: NA; V: TRBV5-1; J: TRBJ2-3; D: NA; DNA: TGCGCCAGCAGCTTGGGGCTTCAAACTAGCACAGATACGCAGTATTTT; CDR3: CASSLGLQTSTDTQYF
size: many; V: TRBV4-2; J: TRBJ1-6; D: NA; DNA: TGTGCCAGCACCCACGGGGACCACGGCAATTCACCCCTCCACTTT; CDR3: CASTHGDHGNSPLHF
size: NA; V: TRBV7-6; J: TRBJ1-1; D: TRBD1; DNA: TGTGCCAGCAGCCGGGACAGGGGGCTGAACACTGAAGCTTTCTTT; CDR3: CASSRDRGLNTEAFF
size: NA; V: TRBV4-2; J: TRBJ2-3; D: TRBD2; DNA: TGTGCCAGCAGCCAAGGACGTCGGGGGGTCGCGCAGTATTTT; CDR3: CASSQGRRGVAQYF
size: NA; V: TRBV12-3/TRBV12-4; J: TRBJ2-7; D: NA; DNA: TGTGCCAGCAGTCCCAACTCCCACGAGCAGTACTTC; CDR3: CASSPNSHEQYF
size: NA; V: TRBV12-3/TRBV12-4; J: TRBJ2-1; D: NA; DNA: TGTGCCAGCAGTTTGAACTATTACAATGAGCAGTTCTTC; CDR3: CASSLNYYNEQFF
size: few; V: TRBV4-3; J: TRBJ2-1; D: TRBD2; DNA: TGCGCCAGCAGCCCCCACTGGGGCGTAGCGGGGCCTTACAATGAGCAGTTCTTC; CDR3: CASSPHWGVAGPYNEQFF
size: NA; V: TRBV5-1; J: TRBJ2-7; D: NA; DNA: TGCGCCAGCAGCTCGGGGACGGGGGGCGTAAACGAGCAGTACTTC; CDR3: CASSSGTGGVNEQYF
size: NA; V: TRBV4-3; J: TRBJ1-2; D: TRBD1; DNA: TGCGCCAGCAGCCGGCTAGGGACAGGGAAATTATCAAGATCGCGGGTTGATGGCTACACCTTC; CDR3: CASSRLGTGKLSRSRVDGYTF